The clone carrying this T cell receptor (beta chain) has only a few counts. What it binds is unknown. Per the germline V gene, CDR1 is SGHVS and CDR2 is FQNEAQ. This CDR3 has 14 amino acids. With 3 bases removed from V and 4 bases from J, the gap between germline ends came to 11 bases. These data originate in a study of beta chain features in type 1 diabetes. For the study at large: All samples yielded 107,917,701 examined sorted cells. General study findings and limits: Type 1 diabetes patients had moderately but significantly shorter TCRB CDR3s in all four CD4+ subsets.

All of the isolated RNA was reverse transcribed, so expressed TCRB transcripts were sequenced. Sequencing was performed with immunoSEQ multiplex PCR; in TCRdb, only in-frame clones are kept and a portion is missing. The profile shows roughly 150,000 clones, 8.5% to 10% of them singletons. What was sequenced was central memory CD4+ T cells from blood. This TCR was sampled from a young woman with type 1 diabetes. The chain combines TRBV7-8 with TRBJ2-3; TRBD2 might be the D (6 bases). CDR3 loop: CASSFTGVPDTQYF. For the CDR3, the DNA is TGTGCCAGCAGCTTTACGGGAGTGCCAGATACGCAGTATTTT.